One sample yielded the 9 T cell receptor beta chains listed below, sequenced in a study of graft-versus-host responses after intestinal transplantation. Repertoires were generated with immunoSEQ multiplex PCR, while TCRdb's copy carries only in-frame clones and drops some. The sample includes some 110,000 clones, 85% to 95% seen only once; the top ten take about 0.2%. The antigens these receptors bind are not known. The sequencing here drew on unstimulated CD4+ T cells sorted from spleen or lymph node cells, taken before transplant. These receptors came from a human donor who was the organ donor for an intestinal transplant.

The chain couples TRBV19 to TRBJ2-3, with D possibly being TRBD1 (6 bases). This CDR3 contains 16 residues. V gave up 8 bases and J gave up 0 bases, with 18 bases separating them. Germline CDR1 is LNHDA and CDR2 is SQIVND (reference sequence). The CDR3 region has the DNA TGTGCCAGTCCCCCCGACAGGTCATCTAGCACAGATACGCAGTATTTT. It translates to CASPPDRSSSTDTQYF.

The genes are TRBV6-1 and TRBJ2-7; 9 bases are shared with TRBD1. Per the germline V gene, CDR1 is MNHNS and CDR2 is SASEGT. This CDR3 is built from 14 residues. With V trimmed by 8 bases and J by 1 base, 6 bases remained unmatched. CDR3 bases: TGTGCCAGCCCGGGACAGGGATCATCCTACGAGCAGTACTTC. Translated, it gives CASPGQGSSYEQYF.

The gene calls are TRBV13 and TRBJ1-3; D not resolved. Germline V gene lookup returns CDR1 PRHDT and CDR2 FYEKMQ (reference sequence). The CDR3 covers 16 residues. V lost 3 bases, J lost 0 bases, and 12 bases lay in between. CDR3 sequence reads: CASSFGPLSSGNTIYF. In DNA, the CDR3 is TGTGCCAGCAGCTTCGGCCCTCTTAGCTCTGGAAACACCATATATTTT.

The genes are TRBV5-1 and TRBJ2-2; TRBD2 is a possible D gene (5 bases). Germline CDR1 SGHRS, CDR2 YFSETQ. Trimming stripped 2 bases from V and 6 bases from J, with 8 bases between. The CDR3 has 13 amino acids. The CDR3 DNA follows: TGCGCCAGCAGCTTATCAGCGGCCGGGGAGCTGTTTTTT. Amino acid sequence: CASSLSAAGELFF. The entire variable domain, with the rest obtained from reference TRBV5-1 and TRBJ2-2, is as follows: KAGVTQTPRYLIKTRGQQVTLSCSPISGHRSVSWYQQTPGQGLQFLFEYFSETQRNKGNFPGRFSGRQFSNSRSEMNVSTLELGDSALYLCASSLSAAGELFFGEGSRLTVL.

This chain links TRBV7-9 with TRBJ2-1; D call uncertain. V gave up 1 base and J gave up 10 bases, with 14 bases separating them. There are 14 residues in the CDR3. Germline loops: CDR1 SEHNR, CDR2 FQNEAQ (reference sequence). CDR3 loop: CASSLVGPVSEQFF. Here the CDR3 DNA reads TGTGCCAGCAGCTTAGTAGGACCTGTCTCCGAGCAGTTCTTC.

This clone has only a few counts. This chain connects TRBV4-3 to TRBJ1-4; 7 nucleotides align to TRBD1. V lost 0 bases to trimming and J lost 6 bases; unmatched junction nucleotides: 7. Germline V lookup: CDR1 LGHNA, CDR2 YSLEER. This CDR3 contains 16 residues. The CDR3 DNA follows: TGCGCCAGCAGCCAAGAGTCGACAGGGAGTTATGAAAAACTGTTTTTT. This translates into CASSQESTGSYEKLFF.

V usage is TRBV2 and J usage is TRBJ2-2; D remains ambiguous. This CDR3 region has 14 residues. In germline, CDR1 is SNHLY, CDR2 FYNNEI. Deletions cut 0 bases from V and 3 bases from J, with 5 bases between. The CDR3 DNA is TGTGCCAGCAGTGAAGCATTCGACACCGGGGAGCTGTTTTTT. Its protein product is CASSEAFDTGELFF.

V is TRBV5-6 and J is TRBJ1-1, with 8 nucleotides matching TRBD1. This CDR3 is built from 15 residues. Germline V gene lookup returns CDR1 SGHDT and CDR2 YYEEEE. J lost 1 base, V lost 2 bases, and 4 bases had no gene match. The CDR3 sequence is CASSFGDRGNTEAFF. The CDR3 region has the DNA TGTGCCAGCAGCTTTGGAGACAGGGGGAACACTGAAGCTTTCTTT. Combining the CDR3 with reference TRBV5-6 and TRBJ1-1 gives the whole variable domain DAGVTQSPTHLIKTRGQQVTLRCSPKSGHDTVSWYQQALGQGPQFIFQYYEEEERQRGNFPDRFSGHQFPNYSSELNVNALLLGDSALYLCASSFGDRGNTEAFFGQGTRLTVV.

As DNA, the CDR3 is TGTGCCAGTAGTTTATCAGTGCTAGCCAAAAACATTCAGTACTTC. It is translated as CASSLSVLAKNIQYF. J is TRBJ2-4 and V is TRBV19; unclear D gene. V lost 5 bases and J 0 bases, leaving 11 bases between the germline ends. CDR3 length: 15 amino acids. Germline V gives CDR1 LNHDA, CDR2 SQIVND (reference sequence).